The source of this T cell receptor (beta chain) is a study of cytomegalovirus exposure and HLA in healthy donors. The PCR had 60 Vbeta and 13 Jbeta primers. The data were produced by immunoSEQ multiplex PCR, yet TCRdb's version contains in-frame clones alone and is incomplete. Seen here are about 140,000 clones, roughly four fifths observed once, and the top ten hold over 1%. Study-wide findings and caveats: The analysis excluded some indistinguishable V segments, including TRBV6-2 and TRBV6-3. A later analysis linked a missense DCLRE1C variant to TCR beta V- and J-gene trimming. The productive fraction for most TCR beta V segments was about 87% or about 30% in an earlier analysis. Equally common other TCR beta chains were less clonally expanded than HLA-associated ones, a later analysis found.

On this clone: Its specificity is not known.

Germline CDR1 is SGDLS and CDR2 is YYNGEE. V was pared by 2 bases and J by 2 bases, with 12 bases between. CDR3 size: 15 residues. The sample comprised PBMCs. The origin of this receptor is a woman aged 35 to 49 in good health and CMV-seronegative. J is TRBJ2-3 and V is TRBV9; D unresolved. CDR3 in amino acids: CASSVNSFITDTQYF. CDR3 coding DNA: TGTGCCAGCAGCGTTAATAGCTTCATCACAGATACGCAGTATTTT. Looking up the rest from reference TRBV9 and TRBJ2-3 gives the full variable domain: DSGVTQTPKHLITATGQRVTLRCSPRSGDLSVYWYQQSLDQGLQFLIQYYNGEERAKGNILERFSAQQFPDLHSELNLSSLELGDSALYFCASSVNSFITDTQYFGPGTRLTVL.